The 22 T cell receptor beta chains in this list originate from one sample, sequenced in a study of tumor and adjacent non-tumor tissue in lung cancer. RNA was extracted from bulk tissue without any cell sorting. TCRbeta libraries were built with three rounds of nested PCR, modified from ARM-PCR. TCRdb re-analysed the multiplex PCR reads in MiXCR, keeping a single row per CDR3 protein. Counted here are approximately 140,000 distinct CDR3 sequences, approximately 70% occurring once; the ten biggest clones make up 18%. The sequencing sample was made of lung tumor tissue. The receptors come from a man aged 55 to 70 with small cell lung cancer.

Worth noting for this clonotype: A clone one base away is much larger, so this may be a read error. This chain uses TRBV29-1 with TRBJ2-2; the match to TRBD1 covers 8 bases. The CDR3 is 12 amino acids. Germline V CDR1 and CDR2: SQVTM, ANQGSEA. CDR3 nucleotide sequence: TGCAGCGCGGACAGGGCAGGCGGGAAGCTGTTTTTT. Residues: CSADRAGGKLFF.

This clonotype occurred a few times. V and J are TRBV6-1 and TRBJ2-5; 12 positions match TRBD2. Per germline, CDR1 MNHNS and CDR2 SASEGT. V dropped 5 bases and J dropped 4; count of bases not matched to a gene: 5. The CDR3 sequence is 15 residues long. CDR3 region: CASSRLAGGGETQYF. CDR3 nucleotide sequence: TGTGCCAGCAGTCGCCTAGCGGGAGGGGGAGAGACCCAGTACTTC.

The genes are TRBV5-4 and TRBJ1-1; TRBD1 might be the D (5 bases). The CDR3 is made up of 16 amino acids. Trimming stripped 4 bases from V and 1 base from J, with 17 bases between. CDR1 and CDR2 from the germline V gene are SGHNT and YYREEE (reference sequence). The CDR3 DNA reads TGTGCCAGCAGCGATTATCGGGACCGGGAGAACACTGAAGCTTTCTTT. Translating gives CASSDYRDRENTEAFF.

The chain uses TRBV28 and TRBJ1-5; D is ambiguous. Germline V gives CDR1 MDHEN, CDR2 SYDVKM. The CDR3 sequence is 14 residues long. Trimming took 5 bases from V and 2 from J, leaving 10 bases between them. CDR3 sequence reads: CASSPVDGNQPQHF. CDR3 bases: TGTGCCAGCAGTCCCGTGGATGGCAATCAGCCCCAGCATTTT.

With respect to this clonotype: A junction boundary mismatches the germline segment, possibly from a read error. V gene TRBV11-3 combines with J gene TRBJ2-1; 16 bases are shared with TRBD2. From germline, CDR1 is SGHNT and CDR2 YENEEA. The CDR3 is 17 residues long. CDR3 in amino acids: CANTSGLAGGPYNEHFF. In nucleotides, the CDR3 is TGTGCCAACACCTCGGGACTAGCGGGAGGGCCCTACAATGAGCACTTCTTC. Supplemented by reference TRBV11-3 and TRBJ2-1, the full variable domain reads EAGVVQSPRYKIIEKKQPVAFWCNPISGHNTLYWYLQNLGQGPELLIRYENEEAVDDSQLPKDRFSAERLKGVDSTLKIQPAELGDSAVYLCANTSGLAGGPYNEHFFGPGTRLTVL.

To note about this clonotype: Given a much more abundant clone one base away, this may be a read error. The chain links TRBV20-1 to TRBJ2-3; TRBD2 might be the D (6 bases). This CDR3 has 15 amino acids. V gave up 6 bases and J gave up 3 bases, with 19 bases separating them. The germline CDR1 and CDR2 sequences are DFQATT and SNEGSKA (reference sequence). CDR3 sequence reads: CSATHGFGRTDTQYF. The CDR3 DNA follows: TGCAGTGCCACGCATGGATTTGGGAGGACAGATACGCAGTATTTT.

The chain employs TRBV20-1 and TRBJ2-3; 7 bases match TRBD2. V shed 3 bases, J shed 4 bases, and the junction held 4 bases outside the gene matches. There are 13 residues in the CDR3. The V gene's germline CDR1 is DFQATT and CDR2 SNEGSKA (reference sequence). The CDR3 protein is CSASGRSADTQYF. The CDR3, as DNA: TGCAGTGCTAGCGGGAGGTCCGCAGATACGCAGTATTTT.

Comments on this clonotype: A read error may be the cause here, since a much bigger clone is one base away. CDR3 in amino acids: CASKSVRRGGENEQFF. Here the CDR3 DNA reads TGTGCCAGCAAGAGCGTGAGGCGAGGGGGTGAGAATGAGCAGTTCTTC. This chain uses TRBV28 with TRBJ2-1, with D possibly TRBD1 on 6 matching bases. The CDR3 covers 16 residues. V lost 7 bases to trimming and J lost 7 bases, with 23 bases between them. Germline V CDR1 and CDR2: MDHEN, SYDVKM.

DNA for the CDR3: TGCGCCAGCAAGATGGCCAACAGTGTAGCTTTCTTT. The encoded protein is CASKMANSVAFF. J is TRBJ1-1 and V is TRBV10-2; D remains unclear. Per germline, CDR1 WSHSY and CDR2 SAAADI. This CDR3 is built from 12 residues. Trimming cost V 7 bases and J 10 bases, with 16 bases left between them.

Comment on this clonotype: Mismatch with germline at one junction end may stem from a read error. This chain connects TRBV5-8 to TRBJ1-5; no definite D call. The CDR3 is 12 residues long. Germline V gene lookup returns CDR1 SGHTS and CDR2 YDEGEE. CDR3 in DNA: TGTGCCAGCGGCTTTCGTGCTCAGCCCCATCATTTT. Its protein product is CASGFRAQPHHF.

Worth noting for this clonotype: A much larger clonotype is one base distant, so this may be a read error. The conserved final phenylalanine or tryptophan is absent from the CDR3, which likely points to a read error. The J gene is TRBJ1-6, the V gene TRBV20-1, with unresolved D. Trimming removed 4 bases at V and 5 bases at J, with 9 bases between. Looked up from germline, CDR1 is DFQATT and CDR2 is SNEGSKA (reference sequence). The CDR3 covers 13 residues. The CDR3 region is CSAMTEHNSPLHY. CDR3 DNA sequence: TGCAGTGCTATGACGGAACATAATTCACCCCTCCACTAT.

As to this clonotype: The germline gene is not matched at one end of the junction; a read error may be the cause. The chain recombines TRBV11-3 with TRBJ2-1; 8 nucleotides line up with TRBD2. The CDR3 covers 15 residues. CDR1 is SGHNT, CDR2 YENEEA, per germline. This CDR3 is CASSLGGRSHNGQFF. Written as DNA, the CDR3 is TGTGCCAGCAGCTTAGGCGGGAGGTCCCACAATGGGCAGTTCTTC.

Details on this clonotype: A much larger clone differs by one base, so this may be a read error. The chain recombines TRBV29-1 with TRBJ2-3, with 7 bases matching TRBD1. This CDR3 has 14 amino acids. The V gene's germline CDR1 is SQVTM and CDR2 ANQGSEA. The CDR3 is CSEDCKGATDTHYF. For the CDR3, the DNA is TGCAGCGAGGACTGTAAGGGGGCAACAGATACGCACTATTTT.

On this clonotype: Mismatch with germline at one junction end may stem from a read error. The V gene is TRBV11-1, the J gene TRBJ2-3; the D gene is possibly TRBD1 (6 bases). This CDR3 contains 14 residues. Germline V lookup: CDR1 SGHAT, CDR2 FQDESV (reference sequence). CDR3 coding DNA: TGTGCCAGCACTTTATACAGGGTGACAGATACGCAATATTTT. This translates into CASTLYRVTDTQYF.

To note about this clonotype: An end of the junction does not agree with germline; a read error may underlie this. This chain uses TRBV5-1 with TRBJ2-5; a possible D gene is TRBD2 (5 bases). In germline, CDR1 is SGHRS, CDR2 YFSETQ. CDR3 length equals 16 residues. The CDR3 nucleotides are TGCGCCAGGAGCTTGGGTAACGGGATTCGGTTGGAGACCCAGTACTTC. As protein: CARSLGNGIRLETQYF.

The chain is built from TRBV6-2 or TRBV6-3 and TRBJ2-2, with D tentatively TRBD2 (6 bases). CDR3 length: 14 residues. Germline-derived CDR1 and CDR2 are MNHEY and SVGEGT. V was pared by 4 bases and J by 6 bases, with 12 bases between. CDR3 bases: TGTGCCAGCAGTTCCCGACTAGTCCCCGGGGAGCTGTTTTTT. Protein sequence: CASSSRLVPGELFF.

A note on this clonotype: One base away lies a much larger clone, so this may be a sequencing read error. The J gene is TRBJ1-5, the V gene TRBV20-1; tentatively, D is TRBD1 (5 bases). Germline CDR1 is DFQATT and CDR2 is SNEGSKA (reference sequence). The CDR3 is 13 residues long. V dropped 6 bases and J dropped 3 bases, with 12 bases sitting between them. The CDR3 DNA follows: TGCAGTGCACTAATAGGGGCCAATCAGCCCCAGCATTTT. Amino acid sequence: CSALIGANQPQHF.

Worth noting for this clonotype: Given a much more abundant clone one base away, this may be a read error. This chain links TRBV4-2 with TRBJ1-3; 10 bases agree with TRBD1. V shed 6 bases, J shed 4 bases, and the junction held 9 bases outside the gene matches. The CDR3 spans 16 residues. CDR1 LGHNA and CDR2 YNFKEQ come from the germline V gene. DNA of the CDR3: TGTGCCAGCAGACACCCGGGACAGGGGACGGGAAACACCATATATTTT. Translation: CASRHPGQGTGNTIYF.

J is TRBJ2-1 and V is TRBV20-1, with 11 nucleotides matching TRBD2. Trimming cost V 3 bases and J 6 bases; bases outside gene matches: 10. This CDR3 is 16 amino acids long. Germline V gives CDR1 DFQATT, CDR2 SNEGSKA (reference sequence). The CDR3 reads CSARLHSGRGGNEQFF. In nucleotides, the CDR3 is TGCAGTGCTAGGTTACATAGCGGGAGGGGGGGCAATGAGCAGTTCTTC.

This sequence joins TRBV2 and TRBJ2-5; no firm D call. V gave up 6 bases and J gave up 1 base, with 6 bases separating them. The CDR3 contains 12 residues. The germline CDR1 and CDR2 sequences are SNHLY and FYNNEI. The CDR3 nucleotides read TGTGCCAGCAGAAACCTCCAAGAGACCCAGTACTTC. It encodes CASRNLQETQYF.

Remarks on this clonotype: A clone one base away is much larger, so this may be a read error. CDR3: CAGSGFDEQLF. CDR3 bases: TGTGCCGGCAGCGGTTTCGATGAGCAGTTATTC. V gene TRBV11-3 combines with J gene TRBJ2-1, with D possibly matching TRBD2 (5 bases). The CDR3 runs 11 residues. CDR1 and CDR2 from the germline V gene are SGHNT and YENEEA. Filled out from reference TRBV11-3 and TRBJ2-1, the complete variable domain reads EAGVVQSPRYKIIEKKQPVAFWCNPISGHNTLYWYLQNLGQGPELLIRYENEEAVDDSQLPKDRFSAERLKGVDSTLKIQPAELGDSAVYLCAGSGFDEQLFGPGTRLTVL.

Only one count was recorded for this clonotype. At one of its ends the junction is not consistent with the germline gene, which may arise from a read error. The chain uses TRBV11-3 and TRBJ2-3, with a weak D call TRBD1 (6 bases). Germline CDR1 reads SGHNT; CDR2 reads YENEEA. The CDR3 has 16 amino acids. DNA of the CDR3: TGTGCCAGCAGCTTTTGGAGTAAAATAGCAGGGGATACACAGTATTTT. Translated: CASSFWSKIAGDTQYF. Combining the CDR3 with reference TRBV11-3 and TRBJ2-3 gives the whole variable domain EAGVVQSPRYKIIEKKQPVAFWCNPISGHNTLYWYLQNLGQGPELLIRYENEEAVDDSQLPKDRFSAERLKGVDSTLKIQPAELGDSAVYLCASSFWSKIAGDTQYFGPGTRLTVL.